This T cell receptor beta chain is drawn from a study of a mutant IDH1 vaccine in newly diagnosed glioma (dated by TCRdb to about 2021). Study-level background: Eight vaccinations were administered to patients in weeks 1, 3, 5, 7, 11, 15, 19 and 23, corresponding to visits V03 through V10. Vaccination was initiated 4-6 weeks after radiotherapy alone, or concurrently with temozolomide cycles in the chemotherapy-containing groups. The approximately 33 treated patients were around 62% male and roughly 40% female, with a mean age of about 43 years. Before enrollment, patients had received standard therapy of radiotherapy alone, temozolomide alone, or radiochemotherapy with temozolomide; most received the combination. Peripheral blood was collected at six visits: V03 (baseline), V05, V07, V10, V12 and V13. Longitudinal TCRB deep sequencing was done for fewer than 30 treated patients, wherever samples were available for exploratory analyses. General study outcomes and caveats: Across multiple MHC alleles, vaccine-induced immune responses were seen in 85% to 95% of patients. No apparent relationship was observed between pseudoprogression and alterations in the top peripheral T cell clonotypes detected by TCRB sequencing. Availability determined which PBMC samples were chosen for TCRB deep sequencing. According to the authors, sample limitations meant that analyses of patient blood samples could not be reproduced.

As for this clone: No antigen is known for it. Base qualities are not recorded, but no much larger clone differs from it by a single base.

The sample's time point label, in plain terms: week 11, during vaccination. A 20-mer mutant IDH1 peptide at 300 micrograms in Montanide made up each vaccine dose, which was injected subcutaneously together with topical imiquimod. Newly diagnosed WHO grade 3 or 4 IDH1-mutant astrocytomas showing loss of nuclear ATRX were present in the donors. The samples were drawn from NOA16, a multicentre, single-arm, open-label phase I trial in Germany that tested a mutant IDH1 peptide vaccine in humans for the first time. Genomic DNA for TCRB sequencing was extracted from EDTA blood using the DNeasy Blood and Tissue Kit. V ends up 5 bases short and J 10 bases short, with an unmatched junction base count of 15. Per the germline V gene, SGHAT is the CDR1 and FQNNGV is the CDR2. The CDR3 has 16 amino acids, counting the end cysteine and phenylalanine. Only the CDR3 DNA is retained, 48 bases long and in frame from the first base.

The protocol used for the library was the immunoSEQ multiplex PCR assay. Following the manufacturer's protocol, the hsTCRB Kit was used to amplify rearranged TCR beta chain sequences. Sequencing of TCRB libraries was carried out on an Illumina MiSeq. The paper's processing steps were these. The proprietary platform of the kit vendor was used for demultiplexing, trimming and gene mapping. The table was pulled from immuneACCESS by TCRdb, which kept in-frame rearrangements only. Such tables lose some clones; where checked, under half of the loss comes from unresolved V genes, and the rest has no known cause. Clone size and V and J calls were adopted from that table, with D and trimming inferred from the DNA. This sample gives about 66,000 clones in total; under 85% of them show up just once. The ten largest make up 3% to 4.5% of the sample.

The receptor's source is a man under 40 with glioma. Specimen: PBMCs, collected from a glioma patient whose treatment included an IDH1 peptide vaccine. The chain is made from TRBV11-2 and TRBJ2-1, with 9 bases aligning to TRBD1. CDR3 loop: CASSPQKGQGSREQFF. The DNA is as follows: TGTGCCAGCAGCCCCCAAAAGGGACAGGGTTCCAGGGAGCAGTTCTTC.